This TCR beta chain was recovered during a study of shared clonotypes between healthy human individuals. Terminally differentiated effector memory CD45RA+ cells were excluded from the naive CD8 cells, which were CD45RO-negative and positively selected for CCR7. Germline V gene sequence: CDR1 SGHAT, CDR2 FQNNGV. Trimming took 4 bases from V and 4 from J, leaving 11 bases between them. The CDR3 is 14 residues long. The assay was immunoSEQ multiplex PCR, and TCRdb's table has in-frame clones only and misses some. The profile covers about 820,000 clones, with around 92% appearing a single time and around 24% taken by the ten largest.

The sample taken for sequencing was naive CD8+ T cells sorted from blood. V usage is TRBV11-2 and J usage is TRBJ2-1; no reliable D call. This sequence was found in a man aged 25-45 years in good health. CDR3 nucleotide sequence: TGTGCCAGCAGCTCATTTAAGGGATACAATGAGCAGTTCTTC. Translating it yields CASSSFKGYNEQFF. Based on the CDR3 plus reference TRBV11-2 and TRBJ2-1, the full variable domain is EAGVAQSPRYKIIEKRQSVAFWCNPISGHATLYWYQQILGQGPKLLIQFQNNGVVDDSQLPKDRFSAERLKGVDSTLKIQPAKLEDSAVYLCASSSFKGYNEQFFGPGTRLTVL.